This TCR beta chain was profiled in a study of shared clonotypes between healthy human individuals. General study points: Around 5% was the fraction of naive CD4 clonotypes found shared across a few donors. The study found lower generation probabilities in non-shared clonotypes than in those shared by all four donors.

Germline-derived CDR1 and CDR2 are MDHEN and SYDVKM. The CDR3 is 15 amino acids. The V end was cut by 5 bases, the J end by 2 bases, with 12 bases between. Replicate PCRs from sorted subsets contained around 190 ng DNA, which is some 29,000 T cell genomes. The repertoire was sequenced with immunoSEQ multiplex PCR; TCRdb's copy has only in-frame clones and lacks some. Among approximately 1.1 million clones listed, about four fifths were seen once. Only one count was recorded for this clone. Its antigen is still unknown. The sequence was collected from a man aged 18 to 29 in good health. Some clones in this sample may be carry-over from other donors' samples. The sequenced material came from memory CD4+ T cells from PBMCs. Indicated subset: CD45RA-negative fraction. The chain links TRBV28 to TRBJ1-4; no definite D call. DNA for the CDR3: TGTGCCAGCAGTGGAATAGGCGATACTAATGAAAAACTGTTTTTT. Translating gives CASSGIGDTNEKLFF.